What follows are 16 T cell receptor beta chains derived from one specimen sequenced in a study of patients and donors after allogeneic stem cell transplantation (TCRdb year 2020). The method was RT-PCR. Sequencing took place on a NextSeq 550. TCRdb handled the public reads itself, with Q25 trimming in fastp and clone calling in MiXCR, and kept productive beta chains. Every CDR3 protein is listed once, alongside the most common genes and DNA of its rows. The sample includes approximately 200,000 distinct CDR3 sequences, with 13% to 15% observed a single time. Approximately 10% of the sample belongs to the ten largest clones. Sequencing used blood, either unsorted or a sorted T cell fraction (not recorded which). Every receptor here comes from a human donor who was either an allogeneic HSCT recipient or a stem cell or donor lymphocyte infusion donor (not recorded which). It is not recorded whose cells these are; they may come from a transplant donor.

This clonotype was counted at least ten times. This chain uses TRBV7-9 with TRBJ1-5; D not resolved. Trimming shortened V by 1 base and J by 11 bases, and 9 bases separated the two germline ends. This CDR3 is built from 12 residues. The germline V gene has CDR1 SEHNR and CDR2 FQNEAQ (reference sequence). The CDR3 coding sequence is TGTGCCAGCAGCTTAGAGCTGAAGGCCCAGCATTTT. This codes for CASSLELKAQHF. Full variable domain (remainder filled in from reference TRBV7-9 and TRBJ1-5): DTGVSQNPRHKITKRGQNVTFRCDPISEHNRLYWYRQTLGQGPEFLTYFQNEAQLEKSRLLSDRFSAERPKGSFSTLEIQRTEQGDSAMYLCASSLELKAQHFGDGTRLSIL.

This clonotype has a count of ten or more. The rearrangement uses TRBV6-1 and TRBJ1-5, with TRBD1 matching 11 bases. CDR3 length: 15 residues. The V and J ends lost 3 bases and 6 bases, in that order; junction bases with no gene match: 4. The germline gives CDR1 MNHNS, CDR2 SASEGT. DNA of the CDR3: TGTGCCAGCAGTGATAGGACAGGGGGCATTCAGCCCCAGCATTTT. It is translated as CASSDRTGGIQPQHF.

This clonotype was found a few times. The CDR3 DNA reads as TGTGCCAGCAGCCCGGGGGATCCCACAGATACGCAGTATTTT. This translates into CASSPGDPTDTQYF. This rearrangement joins TRBV7-8 to TRBJ2-3, with a tentative D call TRBD2 (6 bases). The CDR3 is 14 amino acids. CDR1 and CDR2 from the germline V gene are SGHVS and FQNEAQ. V gave up 5 bases and J gave up 2 bases, with 11 bases separating them. Based on the CDR3 plus reference TRBV7-8 and TRBJ2-3, the full variable domain is GAGVSQSPRYKVAKRGQDVALRCDPISGHVSLFWYQQALGQGPEFLTYFQNEAQLDKSGLPSDRFFAERPEGSVSTLKIQRTQQEDSAVYLCASSPGDPTDTQYFGPGTRLTVL.

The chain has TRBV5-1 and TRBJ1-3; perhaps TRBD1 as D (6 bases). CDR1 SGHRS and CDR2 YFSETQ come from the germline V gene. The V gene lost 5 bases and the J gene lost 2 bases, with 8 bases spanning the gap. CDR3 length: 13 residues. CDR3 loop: CASRGQAGNTIYF. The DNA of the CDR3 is TGCGCCAGCAGGGGACAAGCTGGAAACACCATATATTTT. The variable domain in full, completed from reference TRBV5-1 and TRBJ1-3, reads KAGVTQTPRYLIKTRGQQVTLSCSPISGHRSVSWYQQTPGQGLQFLFEYFSETQRNKGNFPGRFSGRQFSNSRSEMNVSTLELGDSALYLCASRGQAGNTIYFGEGSWLTVV.

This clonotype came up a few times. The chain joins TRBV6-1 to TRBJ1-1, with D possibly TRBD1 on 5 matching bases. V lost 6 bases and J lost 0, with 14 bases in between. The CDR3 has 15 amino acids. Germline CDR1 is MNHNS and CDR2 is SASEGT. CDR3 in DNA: TGTGCCAGCAGGTCCCATCCGGGGGTGAACACTGAAGCTTTCTTT. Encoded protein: CASRSHPGVNTEAFF.

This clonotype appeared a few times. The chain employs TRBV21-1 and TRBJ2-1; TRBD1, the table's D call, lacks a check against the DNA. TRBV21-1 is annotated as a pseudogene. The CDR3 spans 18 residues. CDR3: CASSGPRRGSPYYNEQFF. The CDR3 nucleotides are TGTGCCAGCAGCGGACCTAGGAGAGGATCCCCCTACTACAATGAGCAGTTCTTC.

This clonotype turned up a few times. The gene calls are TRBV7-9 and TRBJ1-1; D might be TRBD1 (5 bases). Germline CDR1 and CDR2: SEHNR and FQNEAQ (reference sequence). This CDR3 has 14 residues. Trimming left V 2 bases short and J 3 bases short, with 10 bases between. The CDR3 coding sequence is TGTGCCAGCAGCTTACTTTCGGGGGACACTGAAGCTTTCTTT. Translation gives CASSLLSGDTEAFF.

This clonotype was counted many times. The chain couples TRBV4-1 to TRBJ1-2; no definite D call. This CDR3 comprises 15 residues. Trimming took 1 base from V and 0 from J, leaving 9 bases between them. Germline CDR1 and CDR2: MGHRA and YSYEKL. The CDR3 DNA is TGCGCCAGCAGCCAAGTGGGTTCAGCTAACTATGGCTACACCTTC. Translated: CASSQVGSANYGYTF.

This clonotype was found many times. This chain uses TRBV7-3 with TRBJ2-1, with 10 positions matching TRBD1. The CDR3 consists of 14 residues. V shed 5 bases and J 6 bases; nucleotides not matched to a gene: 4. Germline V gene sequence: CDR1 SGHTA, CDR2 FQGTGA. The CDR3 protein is CASSQTGGLNEQFF. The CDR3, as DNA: TGTGCCAGCAGCCAGACAGGGGGCCTCAATGAGCAGTTCTTC.

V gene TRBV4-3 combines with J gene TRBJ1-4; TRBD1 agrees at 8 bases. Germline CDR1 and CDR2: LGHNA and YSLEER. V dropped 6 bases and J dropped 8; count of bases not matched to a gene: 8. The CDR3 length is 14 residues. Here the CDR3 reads CASSPQGAREKLFF. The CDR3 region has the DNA TGCGCCAGCAGTCCCCAGGGGGCGCGGGAAAAACTGTTTTTT.

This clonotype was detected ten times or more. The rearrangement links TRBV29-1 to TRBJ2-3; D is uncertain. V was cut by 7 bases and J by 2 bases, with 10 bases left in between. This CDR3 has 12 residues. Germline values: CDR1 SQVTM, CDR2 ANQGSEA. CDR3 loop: CSAVGDTDTQYF. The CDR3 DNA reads TGCAGCGCTGTTGGAGACACAGATACGCAGTATTTT.

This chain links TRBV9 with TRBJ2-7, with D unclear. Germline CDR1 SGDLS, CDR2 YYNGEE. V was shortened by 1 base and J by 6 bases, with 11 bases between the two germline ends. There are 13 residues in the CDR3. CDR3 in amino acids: CASSVLVVGEQYF. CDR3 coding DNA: TGTGCCAGCAGCGTACTTGTGGTGGGCGAGCAGTACTTC.

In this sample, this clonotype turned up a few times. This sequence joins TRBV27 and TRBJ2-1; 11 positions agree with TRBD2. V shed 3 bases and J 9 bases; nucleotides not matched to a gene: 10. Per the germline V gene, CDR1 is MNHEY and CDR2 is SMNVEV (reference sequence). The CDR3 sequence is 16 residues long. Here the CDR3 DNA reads TGTGCCAGCAGTTTCCTTTTAGCGGGGGGGCCAGGTGAGCAGTTCTTC. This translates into CASSFLLAGGPGEQFF.

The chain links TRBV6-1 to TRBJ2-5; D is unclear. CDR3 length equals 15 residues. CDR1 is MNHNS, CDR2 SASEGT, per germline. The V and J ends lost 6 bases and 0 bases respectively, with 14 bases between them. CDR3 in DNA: TGTGCCAGCAGCCGGAAGTTGGCGGACCAAGAGACCCAGTACTTC. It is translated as CASSRKLADQETQYF.

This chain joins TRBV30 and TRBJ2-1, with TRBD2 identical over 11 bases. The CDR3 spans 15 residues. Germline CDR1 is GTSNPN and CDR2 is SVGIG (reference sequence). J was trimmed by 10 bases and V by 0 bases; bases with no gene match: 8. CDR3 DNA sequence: TGTGCCTGGAGTGTAACTAGCGGGAGTCGAAAGGAGCAGTTCTTC. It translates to CAWSVTSGSRKEQFF.

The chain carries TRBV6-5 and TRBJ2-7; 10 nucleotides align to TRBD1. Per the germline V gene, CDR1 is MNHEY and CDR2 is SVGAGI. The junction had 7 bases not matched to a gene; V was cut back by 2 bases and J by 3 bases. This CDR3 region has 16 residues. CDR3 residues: CASSYGATGGYYEQYF. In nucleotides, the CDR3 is TGTGCCAGCAGTTACGGGGCGACAGGGGGCTACTACGAGCAGTACTTC.